This T cell receptor beta chain stems from a study of Ad26.COV2.S vaccination and SARS-CoV-2 variants. In the study overall: Ad26.COV2.S was injected intramuscularly once or twice, 56 days apart.

A word on this clone: Its specificity is not known.

In germline, CDR1 is GTSNPN, CDR2 SVGIG (reference sequence). Trimming took 1 base from V and 6 from J; bases not matched to a gene: 12. The CDR3 sequence is 15 residues long. Treatment meaning: over 15 received Ad26.COV2.S at low or high dose, single or two shots; 5 received placebo; per-sample allocation not given. At day 63 after the first vaccine or placebo injection, samples were drawn. Produced via immunoSEQ multiplex PCR; TCRdb's table is partial and in-frame only. This sample yields about 680,000 clones, of which roughly 90% are seen a single time; nearly 1.5% belongs to the top ten. Study outcomes and limitations: After vaccination, reports described spike-specific CD8+ and CD4+ T cell responses as showing substantial breadth. Possibly, TCR breadth and depth analyses underestimated total T cell responses. People given the vaccine had a wider spike-specific TCR breadth than placebo recipients did.

V is TRBV30 and J is TRBJ2-7; TRBD2 agrees at 7 bases. The sequence derives from a person between 18 and 65 years old who received the Ad26.COV2.S COVID-19 vaccine or a placebo. Sequences were derived from peripheral blood, sampled in a trial of Ad26.COV2.S vaccine versus placebo. The CDR3 here is CAWSDSLRPGGEQYF. DNA for the CDR3: TGTGCCTGGAGTGATTCCCTCCGACCGGGAGGCGAGCAGTACTTC.